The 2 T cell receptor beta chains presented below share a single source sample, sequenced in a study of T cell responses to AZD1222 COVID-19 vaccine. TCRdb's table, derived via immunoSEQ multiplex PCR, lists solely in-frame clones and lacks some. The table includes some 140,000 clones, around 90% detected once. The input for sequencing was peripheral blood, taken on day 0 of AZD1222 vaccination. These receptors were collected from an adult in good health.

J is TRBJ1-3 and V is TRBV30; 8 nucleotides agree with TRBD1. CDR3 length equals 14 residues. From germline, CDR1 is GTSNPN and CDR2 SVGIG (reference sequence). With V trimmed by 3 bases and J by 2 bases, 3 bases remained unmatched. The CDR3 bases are TGTGCCTGGAGCCAGGGGGCGGCTGGAAACACCATATATTTT. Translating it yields CAWSQGAAGNTIYF.

The CDR3 DNA reads as TGTGCCAGCAGCGAATGGACAGGGGGCACTGAAGCTTTCTTT. It translates to CASSEWTGGTEAFF. The genes are TRBV14 and TRBJ1-1, with 10 nucleotides matching TRBD1. With V trimmed by 5 bases and J by 4 bases, 4 bases remained unmatched. The CDR3 length is 14 residues. Germline lookup yields CDR1 SGHDN and CDR2 FVKESK.